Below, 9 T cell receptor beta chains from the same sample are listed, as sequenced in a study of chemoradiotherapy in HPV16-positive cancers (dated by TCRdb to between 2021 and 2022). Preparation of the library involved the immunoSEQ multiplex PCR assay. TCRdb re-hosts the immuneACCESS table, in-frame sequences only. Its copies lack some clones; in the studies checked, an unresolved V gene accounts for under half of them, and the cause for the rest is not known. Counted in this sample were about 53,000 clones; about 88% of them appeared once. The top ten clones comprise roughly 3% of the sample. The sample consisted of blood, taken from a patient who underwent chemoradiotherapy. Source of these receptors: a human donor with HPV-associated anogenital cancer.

CDR3 loop: CASSLSPGGKTQYF. The CDR3 DNA reads as TGTGCCAGCAGCTTATCTCCGGGGGGCAAGACCCAGTACTTC. The V and J genes are TRBV11-2 and TRBJ2-5; weak D call: TRBD2 (7 bases). Trimming cost V 2 bases and J 6 bases, with 13 bases left between them. CDR3 length: 14 residues. Germline V gene lookup returns CDR1 SGHAT and CDR2 FQNNGV.

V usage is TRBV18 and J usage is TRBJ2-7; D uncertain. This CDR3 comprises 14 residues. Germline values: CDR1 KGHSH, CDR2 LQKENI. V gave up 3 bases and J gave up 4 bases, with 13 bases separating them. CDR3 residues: CASSPAASWYEQYF. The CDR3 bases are TGTGCCAGCTCACCGGCGGCGAGTTGGTACGAGCAGTACTTC. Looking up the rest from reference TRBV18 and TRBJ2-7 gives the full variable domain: NAGVMQNPRHLVRRRGQEARLRCSPMKGHSHVYWYRQLPEEGLKFMVYLQKENIIDESGMPKERFSAEFPKEGPSILRIQQVVRGDSAAYFCASSPAASWYEQYFGPGTRLTVT.

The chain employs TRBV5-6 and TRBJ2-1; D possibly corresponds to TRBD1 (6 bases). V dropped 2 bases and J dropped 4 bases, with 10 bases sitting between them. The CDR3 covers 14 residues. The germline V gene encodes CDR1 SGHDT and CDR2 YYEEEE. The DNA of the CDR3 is TGTGCCAGCAGCTTCGAGACAGGATACAATGAGCAGTTCTTC. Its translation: CASSFETGYNEQFF. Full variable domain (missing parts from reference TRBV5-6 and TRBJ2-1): DAGVTQSPTHLIKTRGQQVTLRCSPKSGHDTVSWYQQALGQGPQFIFQYYEEEERQRGNFPDRFSGHQFPNYSSELNVNALLLGDSALYLCASSFETGYNEQFFGPGTRLTVL.

The CDR3 sequence is CASSITQGGDSPLHF. The CDR3 region has the DNA TGCGCCAGCAGCATCACACAGGGTGGGGATTCACCCCTCCACTTT. This chain connects TRBV5-1 to TRBJ1-6; a possible D gene is TRBD1 (6 bases). Deletions cut 4 bases from V and 8 bases from J, with 16 bases between. The CDR3 is made up of 15 amino acids. CDR1 is SGHRS and CDR2 is YFSETQ in the germline V gene.

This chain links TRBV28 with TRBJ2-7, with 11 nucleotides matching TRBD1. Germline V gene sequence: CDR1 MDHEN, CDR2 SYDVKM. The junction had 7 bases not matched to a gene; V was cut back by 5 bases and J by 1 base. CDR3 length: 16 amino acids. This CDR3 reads CASSTEDRGQSYEQYF. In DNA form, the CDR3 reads TGTGCCAGCAGTACTGAGGACAGGGGGCAATCCTACGAGCAGTACTTC.

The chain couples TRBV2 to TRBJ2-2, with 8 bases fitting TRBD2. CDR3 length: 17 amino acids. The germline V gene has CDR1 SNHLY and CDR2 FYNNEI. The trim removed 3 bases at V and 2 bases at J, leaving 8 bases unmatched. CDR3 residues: CASSDQRERVNTGELFF. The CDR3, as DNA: TGTGCCAGCAGTGACCAGCGGGAGAGGGTAAACACCGGGGAGCTGTTTTTT.

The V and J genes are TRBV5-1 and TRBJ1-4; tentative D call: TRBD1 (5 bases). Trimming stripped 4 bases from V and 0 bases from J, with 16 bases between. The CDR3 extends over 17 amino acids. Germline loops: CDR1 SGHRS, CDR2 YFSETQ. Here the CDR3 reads CASSPLTDATTNEKLFF. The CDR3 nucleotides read TGCGCCAGCAGCCCTCTGACAGACGCCACAACTAATGAAAAACTGTTTTTT.

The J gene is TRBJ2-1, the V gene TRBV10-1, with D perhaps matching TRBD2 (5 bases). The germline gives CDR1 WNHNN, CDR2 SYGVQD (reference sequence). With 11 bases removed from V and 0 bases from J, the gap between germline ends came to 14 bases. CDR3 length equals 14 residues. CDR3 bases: TGCGCCGGCCGAGGGTTTAGCTCCTACAATGAGCAGTTCTTC. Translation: CAGRGFSSYNEQFF.

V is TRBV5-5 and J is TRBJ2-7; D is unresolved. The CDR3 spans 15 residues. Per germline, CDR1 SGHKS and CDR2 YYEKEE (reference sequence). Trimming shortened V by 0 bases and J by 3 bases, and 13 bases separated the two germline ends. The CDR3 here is CASSLALPSLYEQYF. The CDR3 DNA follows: TGTGCCAGCAGCTTGGCGCTACCCTCCCTCTACGAGCAGTACTTC.